This T cell receptor beta chain came from a study of shared clonotypes between healthy human individuals. Study-level findings and limits: Blood was the only sampled material, and tissue repertoires likely differ.

This clone occurred once. What it recognizes is unknown. Researchers sequenced unsorted PBMC DNA using ten immunoSEQ deep assay plates. Produced via immunoSEQ multiplex PCR; TCRdb's table is partial and in-frame only. The sample lists 450,000 to 550,000 clones; approximately 79% were seen once. CDR3 length: 15 amino acids. CDR1 is ENHRY, CDR2 SYGVKD, per germline. The source material was PBMCs. J is TRBJ2-5 and V is TRBV10-3, with TRBD2 matching 9 bases. The last part of the DNA fits TRBJ2-7 better; the J call may be wrong. The sequence derives from a middle-aged woman in good health. Some clones in this sample may be carry-over from other donors' samples. The CDR3 coding sequence is TGTGCCAGCAATCCAGCGGGAGGACTGACATACGAGCAGTACTTC. Translation: CASNPAGGLTYEQYF.